This record concerns one T cell receptor beta chain sequence. Its antigen remains unknown. These data belong to a study of T-cell memory formation after mild COVID-19. Turning to the study itself: Clustering of TCRs was largely donor specific.

The CDR3 sequence is 14 residues long. Trimming took off 6 bases at V and 2 bases at J, with 14 bases between the two ends. CDR1 and CDR2 from the germline V gene are SEHNR and FQNEAQ (reference sequence). TCRdb processed the 5' RACE reads anew with MiXCR; each CDR3 protein has one entry. Of 450,000 to 700,000 distinct CDR3 sequences listed, more than 15% are singletons. General study points: Day 15 to 85 contracting clones showed balanced CD4/CD8; later expanders leaned CD4+.

Sequenced input: PBMCs or a T cell subset sorted from them (not recorded which). The source is an adult woman who had mild COVID-19 (a few samples of this study predate the infection). Cell type and time point are not known. The chain is built from TRBV7-9 and TRBJ2-7; perhaps TRBD1 as D (8 bases). The CDR3, as DNA: TGTGCCAGCAGTGCACAGGGGGGGGCCTACGAGCAGTACTTC. Residues: CASSAQGGAYEQYF.